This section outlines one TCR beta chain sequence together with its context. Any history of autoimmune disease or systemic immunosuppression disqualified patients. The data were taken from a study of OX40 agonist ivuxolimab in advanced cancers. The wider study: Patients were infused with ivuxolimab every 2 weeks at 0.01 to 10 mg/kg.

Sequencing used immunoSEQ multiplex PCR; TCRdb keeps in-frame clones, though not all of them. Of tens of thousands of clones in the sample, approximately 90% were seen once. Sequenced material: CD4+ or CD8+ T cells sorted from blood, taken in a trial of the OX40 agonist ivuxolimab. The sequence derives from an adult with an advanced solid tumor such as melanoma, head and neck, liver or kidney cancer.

CDR3 bases: TGTGCCAGCAGTTCCGGACAGGGTTATAGCAATCAGCCCCAGCATTTT. Encoded protein: CASSSGQGYSNQPQHF. The rearrangement links TRBV28 to TRBJ1-5; TRBD1 matches 8 bases. The germline V gene has CDR1 MDHEN and CDR2 SYDVKM. The CDR3 consists of 16 residues. V was clipped by 4 bases and J by 0 bases; unmatched bases: 5.